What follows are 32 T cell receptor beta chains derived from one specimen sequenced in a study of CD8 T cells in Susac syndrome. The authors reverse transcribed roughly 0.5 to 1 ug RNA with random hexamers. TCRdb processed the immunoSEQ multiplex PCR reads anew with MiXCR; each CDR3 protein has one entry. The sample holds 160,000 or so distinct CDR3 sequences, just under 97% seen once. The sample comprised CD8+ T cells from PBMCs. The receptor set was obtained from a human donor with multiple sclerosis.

The CDR3 loop is CASSRPLDTQYF. The CDR3 DNA sequence: TGTGCCAGCAGCAGACCGCTAGATACGCAGTATTTT. V usage is TRBV7-9 and J usage is TRBJ2-3; D unresolved. This CDR3 is 12 amino acids long. Germline V gene lookup returns CDR1 SEHNR and CDR2 FQNEAQ (reference sequence). V was cut by 5 bases and J by 5 bases, with 8 bases left in between.

CDR3 region: CASSLGAGGEKLFF. CDR3 coding DNA: TGTGCCAGCAGCTTAGGGGCAGGGGGTGAAAAACTGTTTTTT. The chain links TRBV7-6 to TRBJ1-4; 7 nucleotides match TRBD1. Losses at the gene ends were 1 base for V and 7 bases for J; bases not matched to a gene: 3. From germline, CDR1 is SGHVS and CDR2 FNYEAQ. The CDR3 is made up of 14 amino acids.

The CDR3 DNA reads as TGTGCCAGCAGTCCTAGGACAGGGGGTGACACTGAAGCTTTCTTT. This codes for CASSPRTGGDTEAFF. This chain links TRBV12-3 or TRBV12-4 with TRBJ1-1; 10 positions match TRBD1. The CDR3 has 15 amino acids. J was trimmed by 3 bases and V by 5 bases; bases with no gene match: 6.

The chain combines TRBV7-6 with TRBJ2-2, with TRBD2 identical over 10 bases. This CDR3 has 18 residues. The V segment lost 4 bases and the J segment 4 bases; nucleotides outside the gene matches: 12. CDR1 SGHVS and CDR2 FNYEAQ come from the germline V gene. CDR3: CASSSLFSGGVATGELFF. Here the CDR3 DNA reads TGTGCCAGCAGCTCCCTTTTCAGCGGGGGGGTAGCCACCGGGGAGCTGTTTTTT.

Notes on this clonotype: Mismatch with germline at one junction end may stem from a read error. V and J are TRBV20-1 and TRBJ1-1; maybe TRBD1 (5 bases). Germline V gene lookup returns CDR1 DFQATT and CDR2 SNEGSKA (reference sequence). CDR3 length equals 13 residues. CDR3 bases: TGCAGTGCTAGATACGCAGGGAACGCTGAAGCTTTCTTT. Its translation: CSARYAGNAEAFF.

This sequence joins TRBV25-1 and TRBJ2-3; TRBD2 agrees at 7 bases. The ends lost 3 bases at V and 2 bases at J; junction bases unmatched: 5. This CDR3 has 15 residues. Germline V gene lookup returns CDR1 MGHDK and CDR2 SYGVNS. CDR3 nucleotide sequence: TGTGCCAGCAGTGACTTCGGGGGGACCACAGATACGCAGTATTTT. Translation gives CASSDFGGTTDTQYF.

The CDR3 loop is CASSRMGTSLTETQYF. The CDR3 bases are TGTGCCAGCAGCCGCATGGGGACTAGTCTTACAGAGACCCAGTACTTC. The chain is built from TRBV5-6 and TRBJ2-5, with 8 bases matching TRBD2. With 4 bases clipped from V and 4 bases from J, the junction kept 12 bases outside the gene matches. Germline V gene lookup returns CDR1 SGHDT and CDR2 YYEEEE. The CDR3 runs to 16 residues. The full variable domain, rest sourced from reference TRBV5-6 and TRBJ2-5, is DAGVTQSPTHLIKTRGQQVTLRCSPKSGHDTVSWYQQALGQGPQFIFQYYEEEERQRGNFPDRFSGHQFPNYSSELNVNALLLGDSALYLCASSRMGTSLTETQYFGPGTRLLVL.

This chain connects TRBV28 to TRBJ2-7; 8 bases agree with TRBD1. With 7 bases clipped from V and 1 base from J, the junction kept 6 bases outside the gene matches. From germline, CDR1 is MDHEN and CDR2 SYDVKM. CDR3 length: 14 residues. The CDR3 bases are TGTGCCAGCAAGCAAAGGACAGGGTCCTACGAGCAGTACTTC. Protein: CASKQRTGSYEQYF.

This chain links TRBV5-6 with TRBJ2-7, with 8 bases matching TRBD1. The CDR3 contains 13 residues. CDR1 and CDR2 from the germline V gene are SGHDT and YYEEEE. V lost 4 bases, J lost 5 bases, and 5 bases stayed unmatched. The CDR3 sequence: CASSPGGRDEQYF. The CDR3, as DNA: TGTGCCAGCAGCCCAGGGGGCAGAGACGAGCAGTACTTC.

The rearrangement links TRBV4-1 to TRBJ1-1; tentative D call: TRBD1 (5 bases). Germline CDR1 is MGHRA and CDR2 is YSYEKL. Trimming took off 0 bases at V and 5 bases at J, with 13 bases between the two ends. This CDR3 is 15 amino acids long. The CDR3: CASSQDGAGRTEAFF. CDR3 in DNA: TGCGCCAGCAGCCAAGATGGGGCAGGAAGGACTGAAGCTTTCTTT.

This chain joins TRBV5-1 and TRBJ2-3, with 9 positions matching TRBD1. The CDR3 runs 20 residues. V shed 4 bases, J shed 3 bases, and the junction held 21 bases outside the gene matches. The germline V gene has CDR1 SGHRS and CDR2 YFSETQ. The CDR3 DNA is TGCGCCAGCAGCCTCCTCCTCGGACAGGGGACAAGTTCCGGGACAGATACGCAGTATTTT. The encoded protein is CASSLLLGQGTSSGTDTQYF.

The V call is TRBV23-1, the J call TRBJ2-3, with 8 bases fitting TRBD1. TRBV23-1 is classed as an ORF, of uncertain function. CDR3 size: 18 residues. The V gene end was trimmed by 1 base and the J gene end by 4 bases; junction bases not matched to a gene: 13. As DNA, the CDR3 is TGCGCCAGCAGTCAATTCCTGAGGACAGGGAAAGGGTCAGATACGCAGTATTTT. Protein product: CASSQFLRTGKGSDTQYF.

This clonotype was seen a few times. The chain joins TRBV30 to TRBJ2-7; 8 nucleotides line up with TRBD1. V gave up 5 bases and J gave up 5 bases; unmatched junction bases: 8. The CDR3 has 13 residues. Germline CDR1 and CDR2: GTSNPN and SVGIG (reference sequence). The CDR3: CAWGDRSYDEQYF. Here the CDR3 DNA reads TGTGCCTGGGGGGACAGGTCGTATGACGAGCAGTACTTC.

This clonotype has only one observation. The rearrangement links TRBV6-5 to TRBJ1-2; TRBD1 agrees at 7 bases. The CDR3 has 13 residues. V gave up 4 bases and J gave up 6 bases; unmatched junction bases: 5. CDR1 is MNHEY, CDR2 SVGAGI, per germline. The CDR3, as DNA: TGTGCCAGCAGTTTGGGCAGGGGGGATGGCTACACCTTC. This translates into CASSLGRGDGYTF.

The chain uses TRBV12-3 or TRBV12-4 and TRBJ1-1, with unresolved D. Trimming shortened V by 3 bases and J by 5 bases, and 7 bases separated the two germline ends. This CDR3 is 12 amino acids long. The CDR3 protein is CASSFSVTEAFF. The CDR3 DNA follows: TGTGCCAGCAGTTTCTCGGTGACTGAAGCTTTCTTT.

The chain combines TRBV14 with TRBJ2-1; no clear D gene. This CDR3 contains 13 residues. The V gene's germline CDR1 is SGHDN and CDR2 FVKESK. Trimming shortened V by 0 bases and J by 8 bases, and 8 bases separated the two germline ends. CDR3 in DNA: TGTGCCAGCAGCCAAGAGTTTAGGGATGAGCAGTTCTTC. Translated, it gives CASSQEFRDEQFF.

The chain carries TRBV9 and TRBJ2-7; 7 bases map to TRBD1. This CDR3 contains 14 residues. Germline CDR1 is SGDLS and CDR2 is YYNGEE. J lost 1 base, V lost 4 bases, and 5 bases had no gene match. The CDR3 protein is CASSLGQLSYEQYF. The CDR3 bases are TGTGCCAGCAGCTTGGGACAGCTATCCTACGAGCAGTACTTC. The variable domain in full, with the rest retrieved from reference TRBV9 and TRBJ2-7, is DSGVTQTPKHLITATGQRVTLRCSPRSGDLSVYWYQQSLDQGLQFLIQYYNGEERAKGNILERFSAQQFPDLHSELNLSSLELGDSALYFCASSLGQLSYEQYFGPGTRLTVT.

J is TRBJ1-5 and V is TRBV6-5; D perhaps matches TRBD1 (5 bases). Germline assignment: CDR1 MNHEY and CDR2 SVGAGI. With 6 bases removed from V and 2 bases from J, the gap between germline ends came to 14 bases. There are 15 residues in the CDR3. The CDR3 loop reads CASRAQAGRNQPQHF. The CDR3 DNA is TGTGCCAGCAGAGCTCAAGCGGGGCGCAATCAGCCCCAGCATTTT.

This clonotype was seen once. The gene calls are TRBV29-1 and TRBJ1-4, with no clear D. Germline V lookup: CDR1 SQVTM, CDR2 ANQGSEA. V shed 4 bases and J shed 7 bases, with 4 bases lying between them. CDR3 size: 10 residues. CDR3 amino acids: CSVVGEKLFF. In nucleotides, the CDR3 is TGCAGCGTTGTGGGTGAAAAACTGTTTTTT.

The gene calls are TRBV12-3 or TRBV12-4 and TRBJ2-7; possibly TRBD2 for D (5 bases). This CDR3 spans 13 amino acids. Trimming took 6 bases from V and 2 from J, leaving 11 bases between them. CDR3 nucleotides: TGTGCCAGCAGGGTCGGGCGGGCCTACGAGCAGTACTTC. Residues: CASRVGRAYEQYF.

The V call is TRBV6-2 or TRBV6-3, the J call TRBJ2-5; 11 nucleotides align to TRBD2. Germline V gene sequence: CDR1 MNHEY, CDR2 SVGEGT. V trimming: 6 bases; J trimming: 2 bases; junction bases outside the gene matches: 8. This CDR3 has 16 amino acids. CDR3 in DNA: TGTGCCAGCAGAACTCCCCTAGCGGGGGGACAAGAGACCCAGTACTTC. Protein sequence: CASRTPLAGGQETQYF.

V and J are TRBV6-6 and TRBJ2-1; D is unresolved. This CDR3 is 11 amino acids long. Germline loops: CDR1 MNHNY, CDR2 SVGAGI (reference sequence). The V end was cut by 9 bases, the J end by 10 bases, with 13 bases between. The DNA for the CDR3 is TGTGCCAGTTGGGAAGGGTGGGAGCAGTTCTTC. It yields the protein CASWEGWEQFF.

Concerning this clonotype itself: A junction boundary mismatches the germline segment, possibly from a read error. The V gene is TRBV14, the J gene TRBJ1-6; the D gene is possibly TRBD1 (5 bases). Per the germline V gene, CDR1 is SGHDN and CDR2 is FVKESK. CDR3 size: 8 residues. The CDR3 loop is CASSLGPF. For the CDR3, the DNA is TGTGCCAGCAGCCTGGGACCTTTT. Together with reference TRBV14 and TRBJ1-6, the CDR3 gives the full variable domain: EAGVTQFPSHSVIEKGQTVTLRCDPISGHDNLYWYRRVMGKEIKFLLHFVKESKQDESGMPNNRFLAERTGGTYSTLKVQPAELEDSGVYFCASSLGPFGNGTRLTVT.

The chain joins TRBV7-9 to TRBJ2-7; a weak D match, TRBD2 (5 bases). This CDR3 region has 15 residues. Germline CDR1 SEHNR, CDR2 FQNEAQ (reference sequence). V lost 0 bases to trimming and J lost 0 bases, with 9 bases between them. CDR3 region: CASSLAIGSSYEQYV. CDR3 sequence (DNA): TGTGCCAGCAGCTTAGCGATAGGGAGCTCCTACGAGCAGTACGTC.

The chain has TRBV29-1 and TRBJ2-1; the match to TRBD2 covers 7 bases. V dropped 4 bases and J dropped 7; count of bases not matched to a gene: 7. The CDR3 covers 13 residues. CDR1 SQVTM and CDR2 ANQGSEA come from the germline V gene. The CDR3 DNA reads TGCAGCGTTGGGGGGGGGTTCAGGAATGAGCAGTTCTTC. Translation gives CSVGGGFRNEQFF.

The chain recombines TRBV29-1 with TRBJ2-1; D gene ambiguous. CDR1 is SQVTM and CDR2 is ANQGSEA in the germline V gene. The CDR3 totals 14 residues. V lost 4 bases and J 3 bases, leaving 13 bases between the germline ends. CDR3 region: CSVVGQAVYNEQFF. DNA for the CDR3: TGCAGCGTTGTAGGGCAGGCCGTCTACAATGAGCAGTTCTTC.

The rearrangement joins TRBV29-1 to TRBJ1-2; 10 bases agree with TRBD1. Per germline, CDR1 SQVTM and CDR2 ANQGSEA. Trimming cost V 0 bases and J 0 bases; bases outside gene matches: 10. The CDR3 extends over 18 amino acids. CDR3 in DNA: TGCAGCGTTGAAGATGTACGGGACAGGGGCTTAACTAACTATGGCTACACCTTC. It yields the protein CSVEDVRDRGLTNYGYTF.

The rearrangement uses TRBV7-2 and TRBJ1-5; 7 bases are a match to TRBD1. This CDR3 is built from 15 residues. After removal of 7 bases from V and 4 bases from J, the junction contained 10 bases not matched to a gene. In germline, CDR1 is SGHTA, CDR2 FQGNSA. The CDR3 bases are TGTGCCAGCACCCTAACCGGGACAGAGAATCAGCCCCAGCATTTT. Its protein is CASTLTGTENQPQHF.

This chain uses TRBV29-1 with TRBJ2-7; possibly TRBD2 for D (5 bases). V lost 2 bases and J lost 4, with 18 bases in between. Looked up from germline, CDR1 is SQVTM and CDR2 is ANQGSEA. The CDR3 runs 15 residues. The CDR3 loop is CSVEHGDGNEYEQYF. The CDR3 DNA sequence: TGCAGCGTTGAACACGGCGACGGGAACGAGTACGAGCAGTACTTC.

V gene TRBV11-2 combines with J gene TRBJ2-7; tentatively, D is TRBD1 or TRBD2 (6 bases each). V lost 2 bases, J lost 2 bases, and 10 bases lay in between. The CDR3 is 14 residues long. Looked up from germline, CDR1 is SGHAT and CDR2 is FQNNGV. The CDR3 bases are TGTGCCAGCAGCTTATCGAGGGGGGCCTACGAGCAGTACTTC. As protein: CASSLSRGAYEQYF.

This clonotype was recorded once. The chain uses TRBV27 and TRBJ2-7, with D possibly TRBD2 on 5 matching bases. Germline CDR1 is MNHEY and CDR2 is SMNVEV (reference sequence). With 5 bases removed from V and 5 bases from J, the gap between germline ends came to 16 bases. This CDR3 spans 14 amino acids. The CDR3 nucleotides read TGTGCCAGCAGTCTACTAAGGGAGATCGACGAGCAGTACTTC. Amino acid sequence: CASSLLREIDEQYF.

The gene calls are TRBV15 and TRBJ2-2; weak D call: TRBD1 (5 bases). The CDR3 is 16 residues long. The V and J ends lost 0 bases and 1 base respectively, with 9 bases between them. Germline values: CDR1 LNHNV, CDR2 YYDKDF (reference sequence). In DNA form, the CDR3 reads TGTGCCACCAGCAGAGATGTAGGGGTGAACACCGGGGAGCTGTTTTTT. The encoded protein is CATSRDVGVNTGELFF.